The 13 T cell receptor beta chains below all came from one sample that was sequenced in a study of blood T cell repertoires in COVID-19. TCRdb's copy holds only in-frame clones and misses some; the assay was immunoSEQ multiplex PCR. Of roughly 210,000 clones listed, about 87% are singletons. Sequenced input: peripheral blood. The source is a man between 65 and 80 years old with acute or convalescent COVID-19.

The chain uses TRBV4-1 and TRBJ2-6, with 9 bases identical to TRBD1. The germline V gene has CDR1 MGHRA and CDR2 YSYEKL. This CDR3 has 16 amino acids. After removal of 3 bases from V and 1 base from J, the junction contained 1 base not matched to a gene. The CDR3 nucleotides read TGCGCCAGCAGCCAGGACAGGGGTTCTGGGGCCAACGTCCTGACTTTC. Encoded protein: CASSQDRGSGANVLTF.

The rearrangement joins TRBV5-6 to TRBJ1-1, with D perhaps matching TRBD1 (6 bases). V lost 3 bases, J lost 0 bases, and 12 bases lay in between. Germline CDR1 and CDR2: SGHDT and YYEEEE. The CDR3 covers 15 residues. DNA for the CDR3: TGTGCCAGCAGCTCTACAGGGTACATGAACACTGAAGCTTTCTTT. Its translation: CASSSTGYMNTEAFF.

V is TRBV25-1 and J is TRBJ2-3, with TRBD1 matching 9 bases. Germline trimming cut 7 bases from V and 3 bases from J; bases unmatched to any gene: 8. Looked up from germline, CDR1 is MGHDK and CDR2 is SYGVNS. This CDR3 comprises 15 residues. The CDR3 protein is CASIPTGGWTDTQYF. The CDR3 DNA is TGTGCCAGCATTCCGACAGGGGGGTGGACAGATACGCAGTATTTT.

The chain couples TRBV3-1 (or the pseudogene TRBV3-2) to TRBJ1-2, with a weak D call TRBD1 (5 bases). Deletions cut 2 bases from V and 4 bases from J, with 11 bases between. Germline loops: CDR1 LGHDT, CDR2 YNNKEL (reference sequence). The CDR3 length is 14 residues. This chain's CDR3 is CASSQPGFFYGYTF. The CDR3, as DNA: TGTGCCAGCAGCCAACCAGGGTTTTTCTATGGCTACACCTTC.

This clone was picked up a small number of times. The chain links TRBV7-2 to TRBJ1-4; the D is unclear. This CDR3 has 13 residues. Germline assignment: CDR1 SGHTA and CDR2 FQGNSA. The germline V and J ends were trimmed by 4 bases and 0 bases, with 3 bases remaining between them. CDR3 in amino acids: CASSSATNEKLFF. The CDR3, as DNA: TGTGCCAGCAGCTCGGCAACTAATGAAAAACTGTTTTTT.

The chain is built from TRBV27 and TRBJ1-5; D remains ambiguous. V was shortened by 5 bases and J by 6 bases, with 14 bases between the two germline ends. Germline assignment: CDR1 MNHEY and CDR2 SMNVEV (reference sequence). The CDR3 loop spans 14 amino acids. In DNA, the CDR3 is TGTGCCAGCAGTCCCACCCAAGAGGGTCAGCCCCAGCATTTT. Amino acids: CASSPTQEGQPQHF.

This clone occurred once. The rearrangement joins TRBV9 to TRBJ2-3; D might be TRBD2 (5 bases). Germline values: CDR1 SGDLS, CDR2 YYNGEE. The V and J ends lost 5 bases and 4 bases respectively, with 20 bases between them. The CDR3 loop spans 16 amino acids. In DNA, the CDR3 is TGTGCCAGCAGTTCTGGACTGAGTGGTACCGCAGATACGCAGTATTTT. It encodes CASSSGLSGTADTQYF.

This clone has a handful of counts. The CDR3 nucleotides read TGTGCCAGCAGCTTAGCGACTAGCGGAGGACAAGAGACCCAGTACTTC. Its translation is CASSLATSGGQETQYF. The V and J genes are TRBV7-8 and TRBJ2-5; 9 nucleotides align to TRBD2. Germline V gives CDR1 SGHVS, CDR2 FQNEAQ. After removal of 0 bases from V and 2 bases from J, the junction contained 4 bases not matched to a gene. This CDR3 region has 16 residues. The whole variable domain, remainder taken from reference TRBV7-8 and TRBJ2-5, is GAGVSQSPRYKVAKRGQDVALRCDPISGHVSLFWYQQALGQGPEFLTYFQNEAQLDKSGLPSDRFFAERPEGSVSTLKIQRTQQEDSAVYLCASSLATSGGQETQYFGPGTRLLVL.

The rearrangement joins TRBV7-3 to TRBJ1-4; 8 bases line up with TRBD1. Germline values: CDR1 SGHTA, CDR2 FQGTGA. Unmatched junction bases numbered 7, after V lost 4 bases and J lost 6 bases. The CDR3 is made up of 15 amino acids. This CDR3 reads CASSSPDRVDEKLFF. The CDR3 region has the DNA TGTGCCAGCAGCTCCCCGGACAGGGTGGATGAAAAACTGTTTTTT. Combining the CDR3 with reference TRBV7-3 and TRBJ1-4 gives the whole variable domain GAGVSQTPSNKVTEKGKYVELRCDPISGHTALYWYRQSLGQGPEFLIYFQGTGAADDSGLPNDRFFAVRPEGSVSTLKIQRTERGDSAVYLCASSSPDRVDEKLFFGSGTQLSVL.

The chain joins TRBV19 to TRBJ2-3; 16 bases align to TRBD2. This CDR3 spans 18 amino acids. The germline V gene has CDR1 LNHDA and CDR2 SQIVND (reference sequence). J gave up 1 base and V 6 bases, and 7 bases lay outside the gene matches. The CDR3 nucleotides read TGTGCCAGTAGCTCCGGGACTAGCGGGAGGGGGGGCACAGATACGCAGTATTTT. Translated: CASSSGTSGRGGTDTQYF.

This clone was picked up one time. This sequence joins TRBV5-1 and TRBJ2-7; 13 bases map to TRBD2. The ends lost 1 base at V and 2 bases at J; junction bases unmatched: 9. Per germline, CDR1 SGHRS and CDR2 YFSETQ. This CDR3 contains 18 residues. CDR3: CASSLTSGRASYTYEQYF. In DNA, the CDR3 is TGCGCCAGCAGCTTGACTAGCGGGAGGGCCTCATATACCTACGAGCAGTACTTC.

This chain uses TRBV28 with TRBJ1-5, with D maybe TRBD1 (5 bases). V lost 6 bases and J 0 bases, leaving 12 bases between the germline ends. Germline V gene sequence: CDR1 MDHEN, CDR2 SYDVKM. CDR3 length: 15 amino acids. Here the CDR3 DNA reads TGTGCCAGCAGGACAGCCAGTTATAGCAATCAGCCCCAGCATTTT. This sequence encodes CASRTASYSNQPQHF.

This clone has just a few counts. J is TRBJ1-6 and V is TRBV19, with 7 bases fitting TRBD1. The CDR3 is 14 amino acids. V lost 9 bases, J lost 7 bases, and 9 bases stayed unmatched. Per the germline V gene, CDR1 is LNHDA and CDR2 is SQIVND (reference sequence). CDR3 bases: TGTGCCAGCACCTCGGGACAGCTAAATTCACCCCTCCACTTT. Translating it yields CASTSGQLNSPLHF.